These T cell receptor beta chains were read from a single sample in a study of OX40 agonist ivuxolimab in advanced cancers. Data came from immunoSEQ multiplex PCR; TCRdb stores just in-frame clones and leaves some out. The repertoire holds 90,000 to 150,000 clones, with around 87% as singletons. The input for sequencing was CD4+ or CD8+ T cells sorted from blood, taken in a trial of the OX40 agonist ivuxolimab. Source of these receptors: an adult with an advanced solid tumor such as melanoma, head and neck, liver or kidney cancer. Both conserved end residues are part of each CDR3. Each record gives: clone size, D gene, V gene, J gene, CDR3 protein, CDR3 DNA. D genes are given only for firm matches. Clone size is stated in some rows and not others, as once, few, many or a class when expanded.

>.|.|TRBV7-3|TRBJ1-1
CASSLYGPPWATEAFF
TGTGCCAGCAGCTTATATGGGCCGCCATGGGCCACTGAAGCTTTCTTT
>.|TRBD2|TRBV29-1|TRBJ2-5
CSVTRLAGGETQYF
TGCAGCGTAACCCGACTAGCGGGGGGAGAGACCCAGTACTTC
>once|TRBD1|TRBV6-5|TRBJ1-2
CASRQGYEVYTF
TGTGCCAGCCGACAGGGCTATGAGGTCTACACCTTC
>once|TRBD1|TRBV28|TRBJ1-5
CASSYLTGGNQPQHF
TGTGCCAGCAGTTACCTCACAGGGGGGAATCAGCCCCAGCATTTT
>.|.|TRBV5-4|TRBJ1-1
CASSSRAMNTEAFF
TGTGCCAGCAGCTCGAGGGCGATGAACACTGAAGCTTTCTTT
>.|.|TRBV5-1|TRBJ2-3
CASSSRGQPPTDTQYF
TGCGCCAGCAGCTCGCGGGGACAGCCACCCACAGATACGCAGTATTTT
>.|TRBD1|TRBV7-9|TRBJ2-7
CASSLATGGFYEQYF
TGTGCCAGCAGCTTAGCGACAGGGGGATTCTACGAGCAGTACTTC
>.|.|TRBV28|TRBJ2-2
CASSLSAHTGELFF
TGTGCCAGCAGTTTGTCTGCCCACACCGGGGAGCTGTTTTTT
>.|TRBD2|TRBV5-1|TRBJ2-3
CASSLAPSGVSTDTQYF
TGCGCCAGCAGCTTGGCCCCTAGCGGGGTTAGCACAGATACGCAGTATTTT
>.|.|TRBV30|TRBJ1-1
CAWRDRWNTEAFF
TGTGCCTGGAGGGACAGATGGAACACTGAAGCTTTCTTT
>.|.|TRBV15|TRBJ1-4
CATSRAPTNEKLFF
TGTGCCACCAGCAGAGCACCAACTAATGAAAAACTGTTTTTT
>.|TRBD1|TRBV7-2|TRBJ2-4
CASSSQGTGKGDIQYF
TGTGCCAGCAGCTCTCAAGGGACAGGGAAGGGTGACATTCAGTACTTC
>.|TRBD1|TRBV28|TRBJ2-6
CASSPGQGKGANVLTF
TGTGCCAGCAGTCCAGGACAGGGGAAAGGGGCCAACGTCCTGACTTTC
>.|.|TRBV28|TRBJ1-2
CASGGYTF
TGTGCCAGCGGTGGCTACACCTTC
>.|.|TRBV7-8|TRBJ2-7
CASSLSQGPYEQYF
TGTGCCAGCAGCCTTAGCCAGGGACCCTACGAGCAGTACTTC
>.|.|TRBV11-2|TRBJ2-5
CASSFTAGANQETQYF
TGTGCCAGCAGCTTCACCGCCGGGGCCAACCAAGAGACCCAGTACTTC
>.|TRBD1|TRBV7-2|TRBJ2-1
CASSLGGTGFRNEQFF
TGTGCCAGCAGCTTAGGAGGGACAGGGTTCCGGAATGAGCAGTTCTTC
>.|.|TRBV5-4|TRBJ2-5
CATRAAPPQETQYF
TGTGCCACTCGGGCGGCCCCCCCTCAAGAGACCCAGTACTTC
>.|TRBD1|TRBV28|TRBJ1-1
CAIPGTGKTFF
TGTGCCATTCCCGGGACAGGGAAAACTTTCTTT